This T cell receptor (beta chain) appears in the sequencing data of a study of stem cell transplantation in POMP-related autoinflammatory disease. Study-level information: Hypothesis: faulty thymoproteasomes impair CD8+ T-cell selection, skewing TRB repertoires.

Study-wide points: Unique TRB V-J gene pairings were limited in number in patients with PRAID.

The method was immunoSEQ multiplex PCR; TCRdb's version includes in-frame clones alone and lacks a portion of them. Here the sample spans around 32,000 clones, around 88% being singletons. Germline V gene data show CDR1 as LNHDA and CDR2 as SQIVND (reference sequence). The CDR3 is made up of 16 amino acids. V lost 5 bases and J lost 0, with 14 bases in between. This clone occurred once. Its antigen is not identified. The genes are TRBV19 and TRBJ1-3; D perhaps matches TRBD1 (5 bases). The input for sequencing was CD4+ T cells from PBMCs, taken before stem cell transplantation. The TCR sequence derives from a human donor with POMP-related autoinflammation and immune dysregulation (PRAID). The chain's CDR3 is CASSYTGTSSGNTIYF. The CDR3 DNA reads TGTGCCAGTAGTTATACAGGAACGAGCTCTGGAAACACCATATATTTT.